A selection of T cell receptor beta chains follows, all from one sample in a study of radiation and T cells in renal cell carcinoma. Some clones are missing from TCRdb's copy, which holds only in-frame ones; the method was immunoSEQ multiplex PCR. This table holds 50,000 to 65,000 clones, about 80% found once. The sequencing used blood, collected from a patient whose treatment included radiotherapy and nephrectomy. The receptor source for this set is a man between 60 and 75 years old with renal cell carcinoma. The CDR3 runs from the conserved cysteine through the conserved F or W. A D gene is named only where the DNA matches it firmly. Size is stated for part of the rows, as once, few or many counts, or as a class when the clone is expanded.

v_gene	d_gene	abundance	j_gene	CDR3aa	CDR3nt
TRBV13	TRBD1	NA	TRBJ2-5	CASSLAVGQDQETQYF	TGTGCCAGCAGCTTAGCAGTGGGACAGGACCAAGAGACCCAGTACTTC
TRBV2	NA	few	TRBJ2-5	CASSGLGADVETQYF	TGTGCCAGCAGTGGACTGGGGGCTGATGTGGAGACCCAGTACTTC
TRBV4-3	NA	NA	TRBJ2-7	CASSLEGGSEQYF	TGCGCCAGCAGCCTCGAGGGGGGGAGCGAGCAGTACTTC
TRBV7-9	TRBD2	NA	TRBJ2-5	CASSHEREGPRLETQYF	TGTGCCAGCAGCCACGAGCGGGAGGGCCCTCGGTTAGAGACCCAGTACTTC
TRBV30	TRBD1	NA	TRBJ1-2	CAWGRQGLFNYGYTF	TGTGCCTGGGGACGACAGGGACTGTTTAACTATGGCTACACCTTC
TRBV5-1	TRBD2	NA	TRBJ2-3	CASSLGGTTTDTQYF	TGCGCCAGCAGCTTGGGTGGGACTACGACAGATACGCAGTATTTT
TRBV19	NA	NA	TRBJ2-5	CASSIALAETQYF	TGTGCCAGTAGTATAGCCCTAGCGGAGACCCAGTACTTC
TRBV19	TRBD1	NA	TRBJ1-2	CASSPSRGPYGYTF	TGTGCCAGTAGTCCTTCTAGGGGGCCCTATGGCTACACCTTC
TRBV7-8	NA	NA	TRBJ2-3	CASSLGFLATSTDTQYF	TGTGCCAGCAGCCTAGGGTTCTTAGCGACAAGCACAGATACGCAGTATTTT
TRBV19	TRBD1	NA	TRBJ1-1	CASSVTGMGGEAFF	TGTGCCAGTAGCGTGACAGGGATGGGAGGTGAAGCTTTCTTT
TRBV30	NA	NA	TRBJ1-4	CASGQPGEKLFF	TGTGCCTCAGGCCAACCGGGGGAAAAACTGTTTTTT
TRBV7-6	NA	NA	TRBJ1-5	CASSLGAQGDNQPQHF	TGTGCCAGCAGCTTAGGTGCGCAGGGCGACAATCAGCCCCAGCATTTT
TRBV5-1	NA	NA	TRBJ2-2	CASSLGGAGTGELFF	TGCGCCAGCAGCTTGGGGGGTGCGGGCACCGGGGAGCTGTTTTTT
TRBV30	NA	NA	TRBJ1-2	CAWRRPPNYGYTF	TGTGCCTGGAGGCGGCCGCCTAACTATGGCTACACCTTC
TRBV7-2	TRBD2	NA	TRBJ2-3	CASIRGGGVSTDTQYF	TGTGCCAGCATCCGCGGCGGGGGGGTTAGCACAGATACGCAGTATTTT
TRBV5-6	NA	NA	TRBJ1-2	CASSTDFYGYTF	TGTGCCAGCTCGACAGACTTCTATGGCTACACCTTC
TRBV5-4	NA	NA	TRBJ2-3	CASSLAGESTDTQYF	TGTGCCAGCAGCTTGGCGGGGGAGAGCACAGATACGCAGTATTTT
TRBV9	NA	NA	TRBJ1-1	CASSVMWNTEAFF	TGTGCCAGCAGCGTAATGTGGAACACTGAAGCTTTCTTT
TRBV6-5	NA	NA	TRBJ2-6	CASSLPRTGANVLTF	TGTGCCAGCAGTCTGCCACGTACTGGGGCCAACGTCCTGACTTTC
TRBV30	NA	NA	TRBJ1-6	CAWSPVGRGSYNSPLHF	TGTGCCTGGAGTCCCGTCGGTAGGGGGTCCTATAATTCACCCCTCCACTTT
TRBV30	NA	few	TRBJ1-5	CAWSTSNQPQHF	TGTGCCTGGAGTACAAGTAATCAGCCCCAGCATTTT
TRBV19	TRBD1	NA	TRBJ2-7	CASSIDYLGGDRAYEQYF	TGTGCCAGTAGTATAGACTATCTGGGAGGGGACAGGGCCTACGAGCAGTACTTC
TRBV5-6	TRBD1	NA	TRBJ2-2	CASSFGTGFTGELFF	TGTGCCAGCAGCTTCGGGACAGGGTTCACCGGGGAGCTGTTTTTT
TRBV29-1	TRBD1	NA	TRBJ1-2	CSVEGSDRGSGYTF	TGCAGCGTTGAGGGTAGCGACAGGGGAAGTGGCTACACCTTC
TRBV7-2	NA	NA	TRBJ1-6	CASSLQGPHNSPLHF	TGTGCCAGCAGCTTACAGGGACCACATAATTCACCCCTCCACTTT
TRBV27	NA	few	TRBJ2-7	CASSLTASYEQYF	TGTGCCAGCAGTTTAACAGCGAGCTACGAGCAGTACTTC
TRBV2	TRBD2	few	TRBJ2-1	CASSPTSVRADEQFF	TGTGCCAGCAGTCCAACTAGCGTCAGGGCCGATGAGCAGTTCTTC
TRBV5-1	NA	NA	TRBJ2-5	CASSLVGQYQETQYF	TGCGCCAGCAGCTTGGTCGGGCAGTACCAAGAGACCCAGTACTTC
TRBV11-3	NA	NA	TRBJ2-3	CASSLKGPSTDTQYF	TGTGCCAGCAGCTTGAAAGGACCTAGCACAGATACGCAGTATTTT
TRBV18	NA	NA	TRBJ2-1	CASSEKVGQSSGYEQFF	TGTGCCAGCTCGGAGAAGGTCGGCCAGTCCTCCGGGTATGAGCAGTTCTTC
TRBV7-2	TRBD1	few	TRBJ2-1	CASSLPGQEPNEQFF	TGTGCCAGCAGCTTACCGGGACAGGAACCTAATGAGCAGTTCTTC
TRBV6-1	NA	once	TRBJ1-6	CASSDWGGSGSPLHF	TGTGCCAGCAGTGACTGGGGGGGATCAGGTTCACCCCTCCACTTT
TRBV9	NA	few	TRBJ1-1	CASSSEGPEAFF	TGTGCCAGCAGCTCCGAGGGCCCTGAAGCTTTCTTT
TRBV27	TRBD1	NA	TRBJ2-5	CASSGDSYQETQYF	TGTGCCAGCAGTGGGGACAGCTACCAAGAGACCCAGTACTTC
TRBV14	TRBD2	once	TRBJ2-5	CASSQEGLAGSQYF	TGTGCCAGCAGCCAAGAAGGACTAGCGGGGTCCCAGTACTTC
TRBV25-1	NA	NA	TRBJ2-5	CASSSTGRGTETQYF	TGTGCCAGCAGTTCAACAGGGAGGGGGACAGAGACCCAGTACTTC
TRBV6-1	NA	few	TRBJ1-3	CATTAVSGNTIYF	TGTGCCACTACGGCAGTCTCTGGAAACACCATATATTTT
TRBV7-9	NA	few	TRBJ1-4	CASSLRVQELFF	TGTGCCAGCAGCTTAAGGGTACAGGAACTGTTTTTT
TRBV6-6	NA	NA	TRBJ1-2	CASSYGSQRYTF	TGTGCCAGCAGTTACGGGTCCCAGCGCTACACCTTC
TRBV5-6	TRBD1	NA	TRBJ1-1	CASSRTGMTEAFF	TGTGCCAGCAGCCGGACAGGGATGACTGAAGCTTTCTTT
TRBV11-3	TRBD2	NA	TRBJ2-1	CASSWGGRGRNEQFF	TGTGCCAGCAGCTGGGGCGGGAGAGGTAGAAATGAGCAGTTCTTC
TRBV18	TRBD1	once	TRBJ2-5	CASSAGQEGLGTQYF	TGTGCCAGCTCAGCGGGACAGGAGGGTCTCGGGACCCAGTACTTC
TRBV10-3	TRBD1	NA	TRBJ2-1	CAIATGQVSYNEQFF	TGTGCCATCGCTACAGGACAGGTCTCCTACAATGAGCAGTTCTTC
TRBV5-6	NA	NA	TRBJ2-6	CASSSEMRSGANVLTF	TGTGCCAGCAGCTCGGAGATGAGGTCTGGGGCCAACGTCCTGACTTTC
TRBV7-9	NA	few	TRBJ2-3	CASSFSTQGLLLPTDTQYF	TGTGCCAGCAGCTTTAGTACCCAGGGACTCCTCCTTCCCACAGATACGCAGTATTTT
TRBV5-8	NA	NA	TRBJ1-4	CASSSGGALGEKLFF	TGTGCCAGCAGCTCTGGCGGGGCCCTTGGGGAAAAACTGTTTTTT
TRBV6-4	NA	NA	TRBJ1-3	CASSLAHSGNTIYF	TGTGCCAGCAGTCTGGCACACTCTGGAAACACCATATATTTT
TRBV6-1	TRBD1	few	TRBJ2-6	CASSRTGVGANVLTF	TGTGCCAGCAGCCGGACAGGTGTTGGGGCCAACGTCCTGACTTTC
TRBV18	TRBD1	once	TRBJ1-4	CASSPQGGREKLFF	TGTGCCAGCTCACCACAAGGGGGCAGAGAAAAACTGTTTTTT
TRBV27	NA	NA	TRBJ1-1	CASSLGNDGTEAFF	TGTGCCAGCAGTTTAGGGAACGACGGCACTGAAGCTTTCTTT
TRBV7-9	NA	NA	TRBJ1-2	CASSPRTADDGYTF	TGTGCCAGCAGCCCCCGGACAGCAGATGATGGCTACACCTTC
TRBV9	NA	NA	TRBJ1-5	CASSVDRGNQPQHF	TGTGCCAGCAGCGTAGACAGGGGCAATCAGCCCCAGCATTTT
TRBV7-8	NA	NA	TRBJ2-3	CASSLATTDTQYF	TGTGCCAGCAGCTTAGCGACAACAGATACGCAGTATTTT
TRBV6-6	TRBD1	once	TRBJ1-2	CASSYPQGVYGYTF	TGTGCCAGCAGTTACCCACAGGGGGTGTATGGCTACACCTTC
TRBV7-2	NA	NA	TRBJ2-4	CASSADLRGKGIQYF	TGTGCCAGCAGCGCCGACTTAAGGGGGAAGGGCATTCAGTACTTC